This T cell receptor beta chain was obtained from a study of patients and donors after allogeneic stem cell transplantation. This clonotype occurred a few times. TCRdb re-called the RT-PCR reads through MiXCR, storing one row per CDR3 protein. Found here are fewer than 15,000 distinct CDR3 sequences, 20% to 25% of them singletons; the top ten hold about half. Source material: blood, either unsorted or a sorted T cell fraction (not recorded which). The clonotype comes from a human donor who was either an allogeneic HSCT recipient or a stem cell or donor lymphocyte infusion donor (not recorded which). It is not recorded whose cells these are; they may come from a transplant donor.

CDR3 bases: TGTGCCAGCAGCCTCCCGGGACAGGGGGCCGGAGGCTACACCTTC. Translation: CASSLPGQGAGGYTF. The rearrangement uses TRBV7-9 and TRBJ1-2; 12 nucleotides line up with TRBD1. CDR3 length: 15 amino acids. The V gene's germline CDR1 is SEHNR and CDR2 FQNEAQ (reference sequence). V lost 5 bases, J lost 8 bases, and 9 bases stayed unmatched.